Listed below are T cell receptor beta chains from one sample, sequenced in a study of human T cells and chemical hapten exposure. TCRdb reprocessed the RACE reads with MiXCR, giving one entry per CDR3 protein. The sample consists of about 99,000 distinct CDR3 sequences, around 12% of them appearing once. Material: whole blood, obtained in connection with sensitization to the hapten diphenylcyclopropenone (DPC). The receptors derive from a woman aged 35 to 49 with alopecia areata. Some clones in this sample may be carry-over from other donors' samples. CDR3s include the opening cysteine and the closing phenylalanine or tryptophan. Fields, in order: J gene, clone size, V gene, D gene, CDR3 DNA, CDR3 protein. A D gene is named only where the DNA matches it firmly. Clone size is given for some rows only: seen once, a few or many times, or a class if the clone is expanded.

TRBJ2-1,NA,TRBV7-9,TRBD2,TGTGCCAGCAGCTTAGCGCCCGGGACTAGCGGGAGCCGGGGGATCAATGAGCAGTTCTTC,CASSLAPGTSGSRGINEQFF
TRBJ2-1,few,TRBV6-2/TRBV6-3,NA,TGTGCCAGCAGCTACAGTTTAAGTGGTGGGGATGAGCAGTTCTTC,CASSYSLSGGDEQFF
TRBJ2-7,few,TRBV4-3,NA,TGCGCCAGCAGCCAAGGTGTTAGCGAGTACGAGCAGTACTTC,CASSQGVSEYEQYF
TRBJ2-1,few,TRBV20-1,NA,TGCAGTGCTAGAGGCCCGGCCGGGTACAATGAGCAGTTCTTC,CSARGPAGYNEQFF
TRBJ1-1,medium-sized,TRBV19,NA,TGTGCCAGTAGTATGGGCAGGAACACTGAAGCTTTCTTT,CASSMGRNTEAFF
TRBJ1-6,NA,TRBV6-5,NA,TGTGCCAGCAGTTACGACAGTTATTCACCCCTCCACTTT,CASSYDSYSPLHF
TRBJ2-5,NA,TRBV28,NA,TGTGCCAGCAGCTACGGGAGGACAGGGAACCAAGAGACCCAGTACTTC,CASSYGRTGNQETQYF
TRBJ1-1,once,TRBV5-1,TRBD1,TGCGCCAGCAGCTGGACAGGGGACCCGAACACTGAAGCTTTCTTT,CASSWTGDPNTEAFF
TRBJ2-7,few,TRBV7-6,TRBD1,TGTGCCAGCAGCTTAGGGCACAGGGGGCTTTCCTACGAGCAGTACTTC,CASSLGHRGLSYEQYF
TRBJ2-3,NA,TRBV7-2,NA,TGTGCCAGCAGCTTGGACTTCCGCACAGATACGCAGTATTTT,CASSLDFRTDTQYF
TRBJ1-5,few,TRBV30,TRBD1,TGTGCCTGGAGTCGGACAGGGAACAATCAGCCCCAGCATTTT,CAWSRTGNNQPQHF
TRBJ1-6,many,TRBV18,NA,TGTGCCAGCTCTCCAAGCACAGGGAATTCACCCCTCCACTTT,CASSPSTGNSPLHF
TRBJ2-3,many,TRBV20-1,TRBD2,TGCAGTGCTAGAGGTACTAGCGGGAGTACGAATACGCAGTATTTT,CSARGTSGSTNTQYF
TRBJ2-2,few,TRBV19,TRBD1,TGTGCCAGTAGTCAGGGGGCAATTTTCGCCGGGGAGCTGTTTTTT,CASSQGAIFAGELFF
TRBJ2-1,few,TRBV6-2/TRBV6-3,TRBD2,TGTGCCAGCAGTTCCACTAGCGGGAGGGCCAGTGAGCAGTTCTTC,CASSSTSGRASEQFF
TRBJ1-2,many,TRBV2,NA,TGTGCCAGCAGTGAACAGGGGAACTATGGCTACACCTTC,CASSEQGNYGYTF